The rows below give T cell receptor beta chains drawn from one sample of a study of T-cell reconstitution after alpha-beta-depleted transplantation in children. TCRdb fed the PCR reads into MiXCR, producing one record per CDR3 protein. This table holds some 300,000 distinct CDR3 sequences, about a tenth found once. The starting material was PBMCs, obtained before TCRalphabeta/CD19-depleted stem cell transplant. These receptors all stem from a boy in the first two years of life with acute myeloid leukemia, due to receive a stem cell transplant. The conserved cysteine and the conserved F or W are not part of the CDR3 here. Rows give clone size only sometimes, using once, few, many, or a class for an expanded clone.

v_call | clone_size | cdr3_aa
TRBV29-1 | many | SVEVAGTNYGYT
TRBV12-3/TRBV12-4 | many | ASSPTGRPEAF
TRBV7-2 | many | ASSLGWTVYTQY
TRBV29-1 | many | SVDRSGTGELF
TRBV12-3/TRBV12-4 | many | ASSLGPGLF
TRBV5-1 | many | ASSPRGGLYNEQF
TRBV11-2 | many | ASSYRGRSTDTQY
TRBV29-1 | . | SVDSEGETQY
TRBV7-2 | . | ASSTTSGGAQETQY
TRBV5-1 | many | ASSSQAYEQY
TRBV7-9 | many | ASSSGTATYQPQH
TRBV7-7 | many | ASSLGGGHEQF
TRBV29-1 | many | SVEGAPGYEQY
TRBV20-1 | many | SASPGLVRTYEQY
TRBV5-5 | . | ASSLWSPGGNPRETQY
TRBV7-2 | many | ASSEATDTNSYEQY
TRBV29-1 | many | SVASLANEQF
TRBV5-5 | many | ASSYGSGTTTYEQY
TRBV27 | . | ASSLSPEVEQY
TRBV19 | . | ASGSEFPYNEQF
TRBV5-6 | many | ASSHAKEGGIYEQY
TRBV7-2 | many | ASSFEGQGGLDEQF
TRBV6-1 | many | ASSPDRVGYNEQF
TRBV5-1 | many | ASSSSEGGETQY
TRBV28 | many | ASSSPTGAWLRGAQY
TRBV23-1 | . | ASSQFPPPAGVADTQY
TRBV29-1 | . | SVSPGPKETQY
TRBV12-3/TRBV12-4 | many | ASKGTGTTEAF
TRBV28 | many | ASSPPAGRFLSGANVLT
TRBV18 | many | ARSPIGSSYNSPLH
TRBV12-5 | many | ASGSKGGRSPLH
TRBV7-3 | many | ASSLVQGASTDTQY
TRBV5-1 | many | ASSLEAGNQPQH
TRBV7-9 | many | ASSFSGGGYTGELF
TRBV20-1 | . | SARQGMGTDTQY
TRBV4-2 | many | ASSHSQWTSGDTQY
TRBV20-1 | many | SAKSNYGYT
TRBV15 | many | ATSNRDWQETQY
TRBV10-3 | many | AISVVENQPQH
TRBV27 | . | ASRLGATGSTDTQY
TRBV28 | many | ASSRGGNQPQH
TRBV24-1 | many | ATSDFGHQETQY
TRBV20-1 | . | CADPGTSGGNEQF
TRBV19 | . | ASAMAGGETDTQY
TRBV28 | . | ASSLGQGTSGEY
TRBV20-1 | . | SARDGTDTGELF
TRBV5-6 | many | ASSLLQGGEETQY
TRBV4-3 | many | ASSQEWSGTKTQY
TRBV7-2 | many | ASSTSGTALAKNIQY
TRBV28 | many | ASSLSPPTGYGYT